A single sample is the source of the 13 T cell receptor beta chains below, sequenced in a study of blood T cell repertoires in COVID-19. Here immunoSEQ multiplex PCR was the method, and the copy in TCRdb shows in-frame clones only, minus some. The sample includes a few hundred thousand clones, roughly nine tenths of them seen just once. The specimen was peripheral blood. All receptors derive from a woman in her forties or fifties who had recovered from COVID-19.

The chain uses TRBV5-6 and TRBJ1-5, with 8 bases fitting TRBD1. The germline V gene encodes CDR1 SGHDT and CDR2 YYEEEE. V shed 2 bases, J shed 0 bases, and the junction held 4 bases outside the gene matches. This CDR3 has 16 residues. CDR3 nucleotide sequence: TGTGCCAGCAGCTTAACAGGGGGTTTTAGCAATCAGCCCCAGCATTTT. It translates to CASSLTGGFSNQPQHF.

This clone was counted a single time. The rearrangement joins TRBV25-1 to TRBJ2-7; D gene unclear. This CDR3 has 12 amino acids. CDR1 is MGHDK, CDR2 SYGVNS, per germline. Trimming took 2 bases from V and 3 from J, leaving 5 bases between them. The CDR3 loop reads CASSEQVYEQYF. The CDR3 bases are TGTGCCAGCAGTGAACAGGTCTACGAGCAGTACTTC.

J is TRBJ2-3 and V is TRBV29-1; unclear D gene. CDR1 and CDR2 (germline): SQVTM, ANQGSEA. This CDR3 contains 12 residues. Trimming took 4 bases from V and 5 from J, leaving 10 bases between them. As DNA, the CDR3 is TGCAGCGTTGTAGTCGGAGTAGATACGCAGTATTTT. This gives the protein CSVVVGVDTQYF.

The chain links TRBV5-4 to TRBJ1-1; D is undetermined. Trimming took 0 bases from V and 5 from J, leaving 11 bases between them. Germline CDR1 is SGHNT and CDR2 is YYREEE (reference sequence). The CDR3 consists of 14 residues. The CDR3 coding sequence is TGTGCCAGCAGCTTGGGGCTGACGGGGACTGAAGCTTTCTTT. Translation gives CASSLGLTGTEAFF.

J is TRBJ2-7 and V is TRBV5-4, with 9 bases that match TRBD1. V lost 0 bases to trimming and J lost 7 bases; unmatched junction nucleotides: 5. Germline V CDR1 and CDR2: SGHNT, YYREEE (reference sequence). The CDR3 consists of 14 residues. The CDR3 coding sequence is TGTGCCAGCAGCTTGGACAGGGGGCGATTAGAGCAGTACTTC. Its translation: CASSLDRGRLEQYF. Combining the CDR3 with reference TRBV5-4 and TRBJ2-7 gives the whole variable domain ETGVTQSPTHLIKTRGQQVTLRCSSQSGHNTVSWYQQALGQGPQFIFQYYREEENGRGNFPPRFSGLQFPNYSSELNVNALELDDSALYLCASSLDRGRLEQYFGPGTRLTVT.

The chain carries TRBV28 and TRBJ2-7; 7 bases are a match to TRBD1. With V trimmed by 2 bases and J by 3 bases, 4 bases remained unmatched. CDR1 MDHEN and CDR2 SYDVKM come from the germline V gene. The length of the CDR3 is 14 residues. CDR3 in amino acids: CASSLVPGGYEQYF. The CDR3 coding sequence is TGTGCCAGCAGTTTAGTTCCAGGGGGCTACGAGCAGTACTTC.

This clone was observed a few times. This rearrangement joins TRBV7-3 to TRBJ1-6; D perhaps matches TRBD1 (5 bases). The V gene lost 2 bases and the J gene lost 9 bases, with 8 bases spanning the gap. Germline V gene sequence: CDR1 SGHTA, CDR2 FQGTGA. The CDR3 runs to 13 residues. CDR3 in amino acids: CASSLVGGSPLHF. The DNA of the CDR3 is TGTGCCAGCAGCTTAGTGGGGGGTTCACCCCTCCACTTT.

The V call is TRBV28, the J call TRBJ1-2, with 8 nucleotides matching TRBD1. The length of the CDR3 is 14 residues. The ends lost 7 bases at V and 2 bases at J; junction bases unmatched: 6. Looked up from germline, CDR1 is MDHEN and CDR2 is SYDVKM. CDR3 protein: CASTLTGANYGYTF. CDR3 sequence (DNA): TGTGCCAGCACCCTGACAGGGGCCAACTATGGCTACACCTTC.

J is TRBJ1-2 and V is TRBV7-9, with unresolved D. The CDR3 loop spans 12 amino acids. Germline V gene sequence: CDR1 SEHNR, CDR2 FQNEAQ (reference sequence). DNA of the CDR3: TGTGCAGCCGAGAGGGAAAACTATGGCTACACCTTC. Its translation: CAAERENYGYTF.

This clone was seen a few times. The V gene is TRBV7-2, the J gene TRBJ1-5; 11 nucleotides line up with TRBD1. The V segment lost 5 bases and the J segment 2 bases; nucleotides outside the gene matches: 2. In germline, CDR1 is SGHTA, CDR2 FQGNSA. The CDR3 runs to 15 residues. The CDR3 sequence: CASSGQGAGNQPQHF. The DNA of the CDR3 is TGTGCCAGCAGCGGACAGGGGGCTGGCAATCAGCCCCAGCATTTT. The full variable domain, with the rest looked up from reference TRBV7-2 and TRBJ1-5, is GAGVSQSPSNKVTEKGKDVELRCDPISGHTALYWYRQSLGQGLEFLIYFQGNSAPDKSGLPSDRFSAERTGGSVSTLTIQRTQQEDSAVYLCASSGQGAGNQPQHFGDGTRLSIL.

This chain joins TRBV30 and TRBJ2-7, with D possibly TRBD1 on 5 matching bases. The ends were cut back, 1 base at V and 2 bases at J, with 18 bases in the middle. The CDR3 is 16 amino acids. Germline CDR1 is GTSNPN and CDR2 is SVGIG (reference sequence). The CDR3 DNA is TGTGCCTGGAGTGGCAACAGGTGGCGGAGCCCCTACGAGCAGTACTTC. Its translation: CAWSGNRWRSPYEQYF.

The V gene is TRBV7-2, the J gene TRBJ2-1, with 13 bases identical to TRBD2. The CDR3 extends over 17 amino acids. The trim removed 5 bases at V and 3 bases at J, leaving 7 bases unmatched. Germline V CDR1 and CDR2: SGHTA, FQGNSA. In DNA, the CDR3 is TGTGCCAGCAGCCCAAAACTAGCGGGGGGGATCTACAATGAGCAGTTCTTC. This gives the protein CASSPKLAGGIYNEQFF.

This rearrangement joins TRBV5-5 to TRBJ2-7; 8 bases align to TRBD1. The CDR3 extends over 14 amino acids. With 2 bases clipped from V and 2 bases from J, the junction kept 3 bases outside the gene matches. Germline CDR1 and CDR2: SGHKS and YYEKEE (reference sequence). In nucleotides, the CDR3 is TGTGCCAGCAGCTTTAGACAGGGGACCTACGAGCAGTACTTC. Protein: CASSFRQGTYEQYF. The full variable domain, completed using reference TRBV5-5 and TRBJ2-7, is DAGVTQSPTHLIKTRGQQVTLRCSPISGHKSVSWYQQVLGQGPQFIFQYYEKEERGRGNFPDRFSARQFPNYSSELNVNALLLGDSALYLCASSFRQGTYEQYFGPGTRLTVT.